This is a list of T cell receptor beta chains from one sample in a study of T cell changes during pregnancy in multiple sclerosis. The protocol was immunoSEQ multiplex PCR, while the TCRdb copy is restricted to in-frame clones and leaves out a portion. The data show around 34,000 clones, over 75% seen once. The sequenced sample was CD8+ T cells from peripheral blood mononuclear cells, obtained in the first trimester of pregnancy. Source of these receptors: a female donor with multiple sclerosis, enrolled in a pregnancy study. CDR3s include the opening cysteine and the closing phenylalanine or tryptophan. Each record gives: V gene, D gene, CDR3 protein. A D gene is named only where the DNA matches it firmly.

TRBV2 TRBD1 CASGEDRAPNTEAFF
TRBV4-2 NA CASSQEEGSYNEQFF
TRBV30 NA CAWSVLAGAEQFF
TRBV5-6 TRBD2 CASSPTQAGEQFF
TRBV6-1 NA CASSELTSGGEETQYF
TRBV30 NA CAWSEGAYEQYF
TRBV13 NA CASRWATDTQYF
TRBV15 TRBD2 CATSRDRLAGADNEQFF
TRBV7-9 NA CASSPSTAKNIQYF
TRBV19 TRBD1 CASSIGQGAYEQYF
TRBV7-8 NA CASSLARDSRSYEQYF
TRBV27 TRBD1 CASSQRQGADYEQYF
TRBV13 TRBD1 CASSLGGQGSNEQYF
TRBV19 TRBD1 CASSLGQGNTEAFF
TRBV19 TRBD2 CASSNIAGGPGEQYF
TRBV2 TRBD2 CASSLTSGRYSYEQYF
TRBV27 TRBD1 CASRLPGTGTDTQYF
TRBV6-5 NA CASSYSAGRSQYF
TRBV7-9 TRBD1 CASSPFTDRGTNEKLFF
TRBV28 NA CASSPISSVEETQYF
TRBV6-4 TRBD1 CASSDDRTGEAFF
TRBV11-2 TRBD1 CASSGTGLTIEQYF
TRBV28 TRBD1 CASSLPYYSGTGDNEQFF
TRBV27 TRBD1 CASSTTGGEQYF
TRBV29-1 TRBD2 CSVPPGLAGGDTQYF
TRBV4-1 TRBD1 CASSQGIDRDAGNTIYF
TRBV19 NA CASSIGTRTYNEQFF
TRBV7-9 TRBD2 CASSHEGSGGSYEQYF
TRBV9 TRBD2 CASTHTSGSVDEQFF
TRBV6-5 NA CASSYSAGSYNEQFF
TRBV7-8 NA CASSLQGVAASSDTQYF
TRBV11-3 TRBD2 CASSFISGTSGTTGELFF
TRBV27 NA CASGTQGTEAFF
TRBV15 NA CATSRGAPSYEQYF
TRBV9 TRBD1 CASSVVTGANTEAFF
TRBV7-9 NA CASSLLGTNQETQYF
TRBV29-1 TRBD2 CSVEGLLGGGYNEQFF
TRBV9 NA CASSVSGLSYNEQFF
TRBV5-1 NA CASSLGAGTEAFF
TRBV19 TRBD1 CASSMGTGIYEQYF
TRBV12-2 NA CASRLKEWTGGSRTGELFF